Below, 16 T cell receptor beta chains from the same sample are listed, as sequenced in a study of T cells in localized non-small cell lung cancer. Clones were read by immunoSEQ multiplex PCR, and TCRdb kept only the in-frame ones, dropping some. Of some 78,000 clones in the sample, about four fifths were seen once. Specimen: peripheral blood, collected before any cancer treatment. All receptors derive from a man aged 40-75 years with stage I lung adenocarcinoma.

The chain uses TRBV4-3 and TRBJ2-2; 9 bases fit TRBD2. V lost 0 bases, J lost 2 bases, and 7 bases stayed unmatched. Germline values: CDR1 LGHNA, CDR2 YSLEER. This CDR3 has 18 residues. The CDR3 coding sequence is TGCGCCAGCAGCCAAGACCTCCGACTAGCGGTTAACACCGGGGAGCTGTTTTTT. It yields the protein CASSQDLRLAVNTGELFF.

The chain joins TRBV18 to TRBJ1-6; D might be TRBD1 (5 bases). Germline V gives CDR1 KGHSH, CDR2 LQKENI. This CDR3 contains 16 residues. The V and J ends lost 3 bases and 3 bases respectively, with 12 bases between them. CDR3 DNA: TGTGCCAGCTCACCGCAGGCAGGGCACTATAATTCACCCCTCCACTTT. Its translation: CASSPQAGHYNSPLHF.

The chain combines TRBV27 with TRBJ2-7; D gene uncertain. This CDR3 region has 13 residues. Per the germline V gene, CDR1 is MNHEY and CDR2 is SMNVEV (reference sequence). Trimming shortened V by 1 base and J by 7 bases, and 11 bases separated the two germline ends. The CDR3 is CASSLFGELEQYF. The CDR3 nucleotides read TGTGCCAGCAGTTTATTTGGGGAATTAGAGCAGTACTTC.

The count of this clone is one. V is TRBV19 and J is TRBJ1-1; D ambiguous. The CDR3 is 13 amino acids. CDR1 and CDR2 (germline): LNHDA, SQIVND (reference sequence). Trimming pared 0 bases from V and 1 base from J, leaving 3 bases between. CDR3 in amino acids: CASSIDRNTEAFF. The CDR3 bases are TGTGCCAGTAGTATAGATAGGAACACTGAAGCTTTCTTT.

V is TRBV7-2 and J is TRBJ2-1; TRBD2 matches 11 bases. V lost 5 bases and J lost 2; bases outside the gene matches: 5. Germline V gene sequence: CDR1 SGHTA, CDR2 FQGNSA. The CDR3 is 16 amino acids. DNA of the CDR3: TGTGCCAGCAGCCCGGCGACTAGCGGGGCCTACAATGAGCAGTTCTTC. Protein: CASSPATSGAYNEQFF.

The V gene is TRBV7-3, the J gene TRBJ1-1; D not certain. This CDR3 spans 14 amino acids. The ends were cut back, 2 bases at V and 4 bases at J, with 11 bases in the middle. Germline V gives CDR1 SGHTA, CDR2 FQGTGA. The CDR3 nucleotides are TGTGCCAGCAGCTTATTATCAGGTTCCACTGAAGCTTTCTTT. This gives the protein CASSLLSGSTEAFF.

This sequence joins TRBV5-6 and TRBJ2-2; 8 bases align to TRBD2. CDR3 size: 15 residues. J gave up 7 bases and V 1 base, and 6 bases lay outside the gene matches. Germline V lookup: CDR1 SGHDT, CDR2 YYEEEE. CDR3 sequence: CASSLPGGPGGELFF. The CDR3, as DNA: TGTGCCAGCAGCTTGCCGGGAGGGCCGGGCGGGGAGCTGTTTTTT.

The table lists this clone with a count of one. The chain combines TRBV27 with TRBJ2-7, with D hard to call. Germline V gene sequence: CDR1 MNHEY, CDR2 SMNVEV (reference sequence). The length of the CDR3 is 15 residues. The V and J ends lost 0 bases and 2 bases respectively, with 11 bases between them. Here the CDR3 reads CASSLSGSTPYEQYF. As DNA, the CDR3 is TGTGCCAGCAGTTTATCAGGGTCAACACCCTACGAGCAGTACTTC.

J is TRBJ2-7 and V is TRBV27; no clear D. V was trimmed by 2 bases and J by 3 bases, leaving 11 bases between them. CDR1 MNHEY and CDR2 SMNVEV come from the germline V gene (reference sequence). CDR3 length equals 14 residues. CDR3 bases: TGTGCCAGCAGTTTAAAGGGCCGAAACTACGAGCAGTACTTC. Translation gives CASSLKGRNYEQYF.

The chain links TRBV18 to TRBJ2-7; D uncertain. Trimming stripped 3 bases from V and 4 bases from J, with 7 bases between. Germline V lookup: CDR1 KGHSH, CDR2 LQKENI. The CDR3 extends over 12 amino acids. The CDR3 loop reads CASSPDQYEQYF. The DNA of the CDR3 is TGTGCCAGCTCACCGGACCAGTACGAGCAGTACTTC.

The chain links TRBV14 to TRBJ2-1; 7 bases fit TRBD1. With 2 bases clipped from V and 4 bases from J, the junction kept 2 bases outside the gene matches. Germline values: CDR1 SGHDN, CDR2 FVKESK. CDR3 size: 14 residues. The CDR3 nucleotides read TGTGCCAGCAGCCAATCCAGGGGGTACAATGAGCAGTTCTTC. This translates into CASSQSRGYNEQFF. Variable domain in full (rest from reference TRBV14 and TRBJ2-1): EAGVTQFPSHSVIEKGQTVTLRCDPISGHDNLYWYRRVMGKEIKFLLHFVKESKQDESGMPNNRFLAERTGGTYSTLKVQPAELEDSGVYFCASSQSRGYNEQFFGPGTRLTVL.

This clone was recorded only once. This rearrangement joins TRBV19 to TRBJ2-1; a weak D match, TRBD2 (6 bases). The germline V gene encodes CDR1 LNHDA and CDR2 SQIVND (reference sequence). The length of the CDR3 is 15 residues. The germline V and J ends were trimmed by 6 bases and 0 bases, with 12 bases remaining between them. CDR3 in amino acids: CASSTDGGSYNEQFF. The CDR3 region has the DNA TGTGCCAGTAGCACCGACGGGGGCTCCTACAATGAGCAGTTCTTC.

V gene TRBV19 combines with J gene TRBJ2-5, with unresolved D. The length of the CDR3 is 11 residues. Germline lookup yields CDR1 LNHDA and CDR2 SQIVND (reference sequence). The V and J ends lost 3 bases and 5 bases respectively, with 4 bases between them. CDR3 in amino acids: CASSMTETQYF. Here the CDR3 DNA reads TGTGCCAGTAGTATGACGGAGACCCAGTACTTC.

This chain uses TRBV5-4 with TRBJ1-1; D may be TRBD1 (6 bases). Deletions cut 2 bases from V and 1 base from J, with 9 bases between. Germline V gene sequence: CDR1 SGHNT, CDR2 YYREEE (reference sequence). This CDR3 has 14 amino acids. Written as DNA, the CDR3 is TGTGCCAGCAGCTTTGGGGGGGCGAACACTGAAGCTTTCTTT. Translation gives CASSFGGANTEAFF.

V gene TRBV7-9 combines with J gene TRBJ2-2, with TRBD1 matching 9 bases. In germline, CDR1 is SEHNR, CDR2 FQNEAQ (reference sequence). V was pared by 5 bases and J by 2 bases, with 6 bases of the junction left unmatched. This CDR3 has 16 residues. The CDR3 DNA follows: TGTGCCAGCAGCCCGGAGGGACAGGGCAACACCGGGGAGCTGTTTTTT. It specifies CASSPEGQGNTGELFF.

The V call is TRBV10-3, the J call TRBJ1-4, with 9 bases aligning to TRBD1. After removal of 2 bases from V and 8 bases from J, the junction contained 6 bases not matched to a gene. This CDR3 is 15 amino acids long. Per the germline V gene, CDR1 is ENHRY and CDR2 is SYGVKD. The CDR3 coding sequence is TGTGCCATCAGTGAGCCCAACAGGGGGCAAGAAAAACTGTTTTTT. Translation: CAISEPNRGQEKLFF.